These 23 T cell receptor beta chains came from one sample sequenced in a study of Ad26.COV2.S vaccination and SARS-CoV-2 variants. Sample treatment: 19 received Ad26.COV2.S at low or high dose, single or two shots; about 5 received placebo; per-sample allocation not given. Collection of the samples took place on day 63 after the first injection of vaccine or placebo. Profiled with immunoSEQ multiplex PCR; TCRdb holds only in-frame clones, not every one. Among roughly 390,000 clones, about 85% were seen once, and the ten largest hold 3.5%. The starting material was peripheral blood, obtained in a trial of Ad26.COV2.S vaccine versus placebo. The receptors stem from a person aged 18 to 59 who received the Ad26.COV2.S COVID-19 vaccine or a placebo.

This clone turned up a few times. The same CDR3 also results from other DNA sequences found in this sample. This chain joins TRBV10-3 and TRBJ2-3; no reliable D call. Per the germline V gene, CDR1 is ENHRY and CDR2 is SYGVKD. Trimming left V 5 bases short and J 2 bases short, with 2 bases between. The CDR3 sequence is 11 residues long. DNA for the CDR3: TGTGCCATCAGTTCCACAGATACGCAGTATTTT. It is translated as CAISSTDTQYF.

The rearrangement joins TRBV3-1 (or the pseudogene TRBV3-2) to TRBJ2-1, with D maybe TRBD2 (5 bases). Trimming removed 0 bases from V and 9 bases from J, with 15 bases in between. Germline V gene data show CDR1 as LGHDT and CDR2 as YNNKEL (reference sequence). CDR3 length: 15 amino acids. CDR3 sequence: CASSQDRRGGGEQFF. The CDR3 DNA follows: TGTGCCAGCAGCCAAGATAGGCGTGGAGGTGGTGAGCAGTTCTTC.

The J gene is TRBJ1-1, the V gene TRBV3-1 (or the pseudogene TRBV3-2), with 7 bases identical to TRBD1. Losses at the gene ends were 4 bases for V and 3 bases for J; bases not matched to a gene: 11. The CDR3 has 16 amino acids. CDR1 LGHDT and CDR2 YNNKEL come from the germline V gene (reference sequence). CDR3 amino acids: CASSLLSGGGDTEAFF. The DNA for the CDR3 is TGTGCCAGCAGCCTCCTTTCAGGGGGAGGGGACACTGAAGCTTTCTTT.

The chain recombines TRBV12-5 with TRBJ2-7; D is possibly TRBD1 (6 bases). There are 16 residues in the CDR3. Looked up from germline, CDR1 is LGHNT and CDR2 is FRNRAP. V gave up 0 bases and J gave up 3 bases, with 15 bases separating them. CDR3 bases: TGTGCTAGTGGTTTGGTAACAGGGAATTGGGGCTACGAGCAGTACTTC. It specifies CASGLVTGNWGYEQYF. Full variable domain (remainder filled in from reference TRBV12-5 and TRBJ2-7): DARVTQTPRHKVTEMGQEVTMRCQPILGHNTVFWYRQTMMQGLELLAYFRNRAPLDDSGMPKDRFSAEMPDATLATLKIQPSEPRDSAVYFCASGLVTGNWGYEQYFGPGTRLTVT.

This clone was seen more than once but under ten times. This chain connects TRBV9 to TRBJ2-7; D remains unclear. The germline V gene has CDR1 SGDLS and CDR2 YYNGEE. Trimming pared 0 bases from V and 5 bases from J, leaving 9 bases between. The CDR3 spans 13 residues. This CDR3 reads CASSVGLAHEQYF. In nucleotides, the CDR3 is TGTGCCAGCAGCGTAGGGCTCGCCCACGAGCAGTACTTC. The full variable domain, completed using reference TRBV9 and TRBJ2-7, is DSGVTQTPKHLITATGQRVTLRCSPRSGDLSVYWYQQSLDQGLQFLIQYYNGEERAKGNILERFSAQQFPDLHSELNLSSLELGDSALYFCASSVGLAHEQYFGPGTRLTVT.

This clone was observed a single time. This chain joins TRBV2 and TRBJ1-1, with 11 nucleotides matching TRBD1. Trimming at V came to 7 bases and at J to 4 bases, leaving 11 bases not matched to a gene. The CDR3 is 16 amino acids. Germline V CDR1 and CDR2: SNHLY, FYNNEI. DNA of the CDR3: TGTGCCAGCACCGGGGACAGGGGGGTTTTGGGCACTGAAGCTTTCTTT. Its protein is CASTGDRGVLGTEAFF.

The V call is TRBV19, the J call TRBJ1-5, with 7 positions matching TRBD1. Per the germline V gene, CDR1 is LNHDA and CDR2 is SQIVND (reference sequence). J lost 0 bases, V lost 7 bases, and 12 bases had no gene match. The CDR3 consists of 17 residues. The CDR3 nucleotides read TGTGCCAGTACACAAACGGGAGCAGGGGGTAGCAATCAGCCCCAGCATTTT. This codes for CASTQTGAGGSNQPQHF.

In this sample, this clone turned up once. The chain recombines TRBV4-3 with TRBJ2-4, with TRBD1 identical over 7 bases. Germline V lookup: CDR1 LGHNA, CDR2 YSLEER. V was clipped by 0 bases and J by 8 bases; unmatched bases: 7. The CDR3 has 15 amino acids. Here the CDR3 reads CASSQETGDEYIQYF. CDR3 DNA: TGCGCCAGCAGCCAAGAAACAGGGGACGAGTACATTCAGTACTTC.

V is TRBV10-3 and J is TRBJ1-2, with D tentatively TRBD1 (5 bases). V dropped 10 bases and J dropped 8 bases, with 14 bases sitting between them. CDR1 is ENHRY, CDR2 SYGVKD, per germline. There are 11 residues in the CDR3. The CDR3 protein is CATGEGLGYTF. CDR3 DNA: TGTGCCACCGGGGAGGGGCTCGGCTACACCTTC.

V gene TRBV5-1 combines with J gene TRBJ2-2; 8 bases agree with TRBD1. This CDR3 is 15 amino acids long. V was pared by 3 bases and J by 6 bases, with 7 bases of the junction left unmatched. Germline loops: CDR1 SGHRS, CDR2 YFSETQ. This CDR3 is CASSSGQGIAGELFF. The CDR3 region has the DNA TGCGCCAGCAGCTCCGGACAGGGAATAGCCGGGGAGCTGTTTTTT.

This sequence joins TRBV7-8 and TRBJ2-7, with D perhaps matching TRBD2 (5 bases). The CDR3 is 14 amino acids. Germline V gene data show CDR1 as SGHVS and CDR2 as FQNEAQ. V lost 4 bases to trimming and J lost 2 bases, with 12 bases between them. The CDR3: CASSSLDYPYEQYF. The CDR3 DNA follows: TGTGCCAGCAGCTCCCTAGACTACCCCTACGAGCAGTACTTC.

CDR3 amino acids: CASSEGGANYGYTF. CDR3 sequence (DNA): TGTGCCAGCAGCGAAGGAGGGGCTAACTATGGCTACACCTTC. The rearrangement joins TRBV7-2 to TRBJ1-2, with TRBD1 as a possible D gene (5 bases). The CDR3 sequence is 14 residues long. Germline-derived CDR1 and CDR2 are SGHTA and FQGNSA. V was clipped by 5 bases and J by 0 bases, with 10 bases between them.

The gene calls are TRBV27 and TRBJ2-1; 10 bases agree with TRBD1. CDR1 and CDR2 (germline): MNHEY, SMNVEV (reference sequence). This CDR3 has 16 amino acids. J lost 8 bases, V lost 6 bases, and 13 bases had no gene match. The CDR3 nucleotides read TGTGCCAGCAGCCTACCGGGACAGGGGACGGTAGATGAGCAGTTCTTC. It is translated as CASSLPGQGTVDEQFF.

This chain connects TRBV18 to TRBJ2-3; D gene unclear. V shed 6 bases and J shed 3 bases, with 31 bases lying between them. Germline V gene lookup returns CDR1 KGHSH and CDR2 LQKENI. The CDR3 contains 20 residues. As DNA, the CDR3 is TGTGCCAGCTCCCCTATCGCGGCTGAAAGAGGCTTTAGAGGAACAGATACGCAGTATTTT. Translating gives CASSPIAAERGFRGTDTQYF.

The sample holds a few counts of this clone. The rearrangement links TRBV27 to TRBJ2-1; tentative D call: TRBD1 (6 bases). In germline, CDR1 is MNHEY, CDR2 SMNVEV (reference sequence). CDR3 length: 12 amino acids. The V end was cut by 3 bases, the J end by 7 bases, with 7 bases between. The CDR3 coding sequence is TGTGCCAGCAGTTTGAGGGGGAATGAGCAGTTCTTC. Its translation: CASSLRGNEQFF.

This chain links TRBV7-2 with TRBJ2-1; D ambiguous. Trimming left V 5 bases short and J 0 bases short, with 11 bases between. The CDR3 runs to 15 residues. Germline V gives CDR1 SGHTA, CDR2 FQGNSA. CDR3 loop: CASSLDLSSYNEQFF. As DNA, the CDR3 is TGTGCCAGCAGCCTCGATCTAAGCTCCTACAATGAGCAGTTCTTC.

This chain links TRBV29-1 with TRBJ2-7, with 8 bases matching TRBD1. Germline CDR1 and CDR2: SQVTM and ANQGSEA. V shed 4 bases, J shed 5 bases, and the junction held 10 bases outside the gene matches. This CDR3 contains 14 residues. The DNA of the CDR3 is TGCAGCGTTGTAAGGACAGGGAGATACAACGAGCAGTACTTC. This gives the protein CSVVRTGRYNEQYF.

The CDR3 loop is CASSVNTDTQYF. The CDR3 nucleotides read TGTGCCAGCAGCGTGAACACAGATACGCAGTATTTT. J is TRBJ2-3 and V is TRBV5-6; no clear D gene. The CDR3 runs to 12 residues. The V end was cut by 4 bases, the J end by 2 bases, with 5 bases between. Germline values: CDR1 SGHDT, CDR2 YYEEEE.

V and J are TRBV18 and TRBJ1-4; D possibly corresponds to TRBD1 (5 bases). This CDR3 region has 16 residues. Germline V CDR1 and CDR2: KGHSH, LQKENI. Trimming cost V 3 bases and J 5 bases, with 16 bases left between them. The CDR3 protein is CASSPGLRLSNEKLFF. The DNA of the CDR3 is TGTGCCAGCTCACCGGGACTCCGACTCTCCAATGAAAAACTGTTTTTT.

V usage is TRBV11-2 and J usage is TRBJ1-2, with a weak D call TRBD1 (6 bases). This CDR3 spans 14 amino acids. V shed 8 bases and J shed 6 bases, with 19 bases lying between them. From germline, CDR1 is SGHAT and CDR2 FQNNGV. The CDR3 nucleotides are TGTGCCAGCCGCCCCGGCGGGACATACGATGGCTACACCTTC. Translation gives CASRPGGTYDGYTF.

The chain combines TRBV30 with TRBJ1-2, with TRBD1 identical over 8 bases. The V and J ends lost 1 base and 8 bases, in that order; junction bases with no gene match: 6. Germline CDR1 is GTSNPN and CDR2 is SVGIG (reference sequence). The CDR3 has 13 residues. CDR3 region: CAWSASGQGGYTF. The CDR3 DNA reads TGTGCCTGGAGTGCATCCGGACAGGGAGGCTACACCTTC.

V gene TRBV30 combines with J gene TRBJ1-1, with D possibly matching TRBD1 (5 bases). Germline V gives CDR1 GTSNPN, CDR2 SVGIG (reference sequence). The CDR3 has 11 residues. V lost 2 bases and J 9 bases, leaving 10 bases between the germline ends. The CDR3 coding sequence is TGTGCCTGGAGTCCCCGGGGACAAGCTTTCTTT. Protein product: CAWSPRGQAFF.

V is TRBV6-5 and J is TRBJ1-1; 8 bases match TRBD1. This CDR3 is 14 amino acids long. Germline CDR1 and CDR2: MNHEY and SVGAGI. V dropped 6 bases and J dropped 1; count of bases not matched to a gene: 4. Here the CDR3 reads CASRDRVTNTEAFF. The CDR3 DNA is TGTGCCAGCAGGGACAGGGTTACGAACACTGAAGCTTTCTTT.